The source of this TCR beta chain is a study of OX40 agonist ivuxolimab in advanced cancers. Whole-study context: Ivuxolimab doses were 0.01, 0.1, 0.3, 1.5, 3 or 10 mg/kg every 2 weeks. The dose-escalation cohort was about 86% male, with a mean age of around 60 years, ranging roughly 23 to 79.

TCRdb's copy holds only in-frame clones and misses some; the assay was immunoSEQ multiplex PCR. The table lists 25,000 to 30,000 clones, 75% to 90% of them singletons, with 25% to 35% in the top ten. Systemic immunosuppression or autoimmune disease history was grounds to exclude patients. Germline V gene lookup returns CDR1 SGDLS and CDR2 YYNGEE. The ends were cut back, 0 bases at V and 7 bases at J, with 8 bases in the middle. The CDR3 is made up of 13 amino acids. This rearrangement joins TRBV9 to TRBJ2-1; D gene ambiguous. The TCR comes from an adult with an advanced solid tumor such as melanoma, head and neck, liver or kidney cancer. The source material was CD4+ or CD8+ T cells sorted from blood, sampled in a trial of the OX40 agonist ivuxolimab. Here the CDR3 reads CASSVVESNEQFF. CDR3 nucleotides: TGTGCCAGCAGCGTAGTAGAGTCGAATGAGCAGTTCTTC. Variable domain in full (rest from reference TRBV9 and TRBJ2-1): DSGVTQTPKHLITATGQRVTLRCSPRSGDLSVYWYQQSLDQGLQFLIQYYNGEERAKGNILERFSAQQFPDLHSELNLSSLELGDSALYFCASSVVESNEQFFGPGTRLTVL.